The next 2 T cell receptor beta chains were all read from a single sample in a study of T cell responses to AZD1222 COVID-19 vaccine. Generated by immunoSEQ multiplex PCR, the TCRdb table keeps only in-frame clones and is missing some. The sample has 140,000 to 150,000 clones, roughly 91% seen once. The material was peripheral blood, obtained on day 0 of AZD1222 vaccination. Receptors originate from an adult in good health.

This chain connects TRBV14 to TRBJ2-5; 10 bases are a match to TRBD2. Per the germline V gene, CDR1 is SGHDN and CDR2 is FVKESK. The CDR3 covers 15 residues. The V gene end was trimmed by 5 bases and the J gene end by 5 bases; junction bases not matched to a gene: 8. CDR3 nucleotide sequence: TGTGCCAGCAGCGTCAGCGGGGGGGCTTGGGAGACCCAGTACTTC. Amino acid sequence: CASSVSGGAWETQYF.

The CDR3 nucleotides read TGTGCCAGCAGCGTGGGTTTTGGGGGGGGGCTGGAGACCCAGTACTTC. As protein: CASSVGFGGGLETQYF. The chain couples TRBV9 to TRBJ2-5; possible D gene TRBD2, 7 bases. The V gene's germline CDR1 is SGDLS and CDR2 YYNGEE. The CDR3 length is 16 residues. Trimming removed 2 bases at V and 5 bases at J, with 19 bases between.